The 12 T cell receptor beta chains reported below all come from one sample, sequenced in a study of CD8+ T cells in alopecia areata. Extracted RNA was reverse transcribed, and the resulting cDNA served as sequencing template. TCRdb keeps only in-frame clones here, not all; method: immunoSEQ multiplex PCR. This sample yields about 210,000 clones, of which around three fifths are seen a single time; more than 1.5% belongs to the top ten. As to treatment: oral pan-JAK inhibitor, 5-10 mg twice daily. The sequencing here drew on CD4+ T cells sorted from blood, taken at week 4, from a patient treated with tofacitinib. The origin of the receptors is a human donor with alopecia areata.

This chain uses TRBV29-1 with TRBJ1-1, with a weak D call TRBD1 (6 bases). With 4 bases removed from V and 0 bases from J, the gap between germline ends came to 12 bases. This CDR3 region has 14 residues. Germline V CDR1 and CDR2: SQVTM, ANQGSEA. As DNA, the CDR3 is TGCAGCGTTGTATATGGGGGCATGAACACTGAAGCTTTCTTT. Translation gives CSVVYGGMNTEAFF.

The chain links TRBV30 to TRBJ2-3; D may be TRBD2 (5 bases). Germline CDR1 is GTSNPN and CDR2 is SVGIG (reference sequence). Between the trimmed V and J ends, which lost 8 bases and 4 bases, there was a span of 13 bases. CDR3 size: 12 residues. CDR3 sequence (DNA): TGTGCCCAGAGCGGCGGTTCAGATACGCAGTATTTT. The encoded protein is CAQSGGSDTQYF.

The chain carries TRBV2 and TRBJ2-7; D gene ambiguous. The ends were cut back, 5 bases at V and 6 bases at J, with 11 bases in the middle. CDR1 SNHLY and CDR2 FYNNEI come from the germline V gene. The CDR3 has 12 amino acids. CDR3 DNA sequence: TGTGCCAGCAGTCTGGACGGCCTCGAGCAGTACTTC. Its protein product is CASSLDGLEQYF. The whole variable domain, remainder taken from reference TRBV2 and TRBJ2-7, is EPEVTQTPSHQVTQMGQEVILRCVPISNHLYFYWYRQILGQKVEFLVSFYNNEISEKSEIFDDQFSVERPDGSNFTLKIRSTKLEDSAMYFCASSLDGLEQYFGPGTRLTVT.

V is TRBV2 and J is TRBJ2-3; TRBD1 or TRBD2 may be the D gene (6 bases each). Germline V CDR1 and CDR2: SNHLY, FYNNEI. This CDR3 is 15 amino acids long. The V end lost 4 bases, the J end lost 2 bases, and 13 bases lay between the germline ends. The CDR3 sequence: CASSAGAGNTDTQYF. CDR3 sequence (DNA): TGTGCCAGCAGTGCGGGGGCAGGGAACACAGATACGCAGTATTTT.

The chain's CDR3 is CASSDRPGMNTGELFF. For the CDR3, the DNA is TGCGCCAGCAGCGATAGACCCGGCATGAACACCGGGGAGCTGTTTTTT. The chain uses TRBV4-3 and TRBJ2-2; D is unresolved. The V end was cut by 5 bases, the J end by 1 base, with 14 bases between. Germline V gene sequence: CDR1 LGHNA, CDR2 YSLEER. This CDR3 has 16 residues.

The J gene is TRBJ1-1, the V gene TRBV29-1; D is undetermined. CDR1 and CDR2 from the germline V gene are SQVTM and ANQGSEA. The CDR3 has 15 amino acids. Between the trimmed V and J ends, which lost 4 bases and 4 bases, there was a span of 19 bases. CDR3 DNA sequence: TGCAGCGTTGTTTTATCGGGCCGACGAGCCACTGAAGCTTTCTTT. Encoded protein: CSVVLSGRRATEAFF.

The chain couples TRBV30 to TRBJ2-3, with TRBD2 matching 10 bases. This CDR3 comprises 14 residues. With V trimmed by 3 bases and J by 5 bases, 5 bases remained unmatched. Looked up from germline, CDR1 is GTSNPN and CDR2 is SVGIG (reference sequence). The CDR3 spells CAWSSGGVGDTQYF. CDR3 DNA sequence: TGTGCCTGGAGCAGCGGGGGGGTAGGAGATACGCAGTATTTT.

CDR3 in DNA: TGCAGCGTCGCGGACAGGGGCAGCGGTCAGCCCCAGCATTTT. It yields the protein CSVADRGSGQPQHF. V is TRBV29-1 and J is TRBJ1-5; 9 bases line up with TRBD1. This CDR3 comprises 14 residues. Looked up from germline, CDR1 is SQVTM and CDR2 is ANQGSEA. V was pared by 6 bases and J by 6 bases, with 9 bases of the junction left unmatched.

The chain couples TRBV30 to TRBJ2-2; no firm D call. Germline loops: CDR1 GTSNPN, CDR2 SVGIG (reference sequence). V was cut by 7 bases and J by 7 bases, with 16 bases left in between. The CDR3 sequence is 13 residues long. The CDR3 DNA reads TGTGCCTTCGAAGCCCCTTTAGTCGGGGAGCTGTTTTTT. Encoded protein: CAFEAPLVGELFF.

The V call is TRBV27, the J call TRBJ1-2, with D maybe TRBD1 (5 bases). The CDR3 extends over 15 amino acids. The V gene's germline CDR1 is MNHEY and CDR2 SMNVEV (reference sequence). Trimming cost V 4 bases and J 1 base, with 13 bases left between them. The CDR3 sequence: CASSYKPQGNYGYTF. The CDR3 DNA sequence: TGTGCCAGCAGTTATAAGCCCCAGGGTAACTATGGCTACACCTTC.

The chain links TRBV29-1 to TRBJ2-1; 10 nucleotides agree with TRBD2. The trim removed 1 base at V and 6 bases at J, leaving 6 bases unmatched. This CDR3 is built from 15 residues. CDR1 is SQVTM, CDR2 ANQGSEA, per germline. The CDR3 reads CSVEVRLAGPNEQFF. As DNA, the CDR3 is TGCAGCGTTGAAGTGAGACTAGCGGGTCCCAATGAGCAGTTCTTC.

The CDR3 loop is CASSPPWIHTEAFF. The CDR3 DNA reads TGCGCCAGCAGCCCCCCCTGGATCCACACTGAAGCTTTCTTT. The chain has TRBV4-1 and TRBJ1-1; D is uncertain. CDR3 length: 14 amino acids. Trimming shortened V by 4 bases and J by 3 bases, and 12 bases separated the two germline ends. Germline loops: CDR1 MGHRA, CDR2 YSYEKL.